This TCR beta chain came from a study of beta chain features in type 1 diabetes. V lost 6 bases and J 2 bases, leaving 14 bases between the germline ends. The germline V gene has CDR1 LNHDA and CDR2 SQIVND (reference sequence). CDR3 length: 15 residues. Study observations and caveats: The cDNA sequencing approach could over-represent high-TCR-expressing cells.

This clone has only a few counts. Its antigen is not known. The study reverse transcribed the entire isolated RNA, so it sequenced expressed TCRB transcripts. An average approximately 3.7 million reads came from naive, central memory and regulatory T cell samples. Assay: immunoSEQ multiplex PCR; the TCRdb copy retains only in-frame clones and omits some. The data contain 500,000 to 700,000 clones, roughly 16% of them singletons. The rearrangement links TRBV19 to TRBJ2-1, with D perhaps TRBD2 (6 bases). The TCR was taken from a man aged 18 to 35 in good health. Sequenced: naive CD4+ T cells from blood. The CDR3 bases are TGTGCCAGTAGATATCCAGGGAGGCCCTACAATGAGCAGTTCTTC. This codes for CASRYPGRPYNEQFF. The full variable domain, completed using reference TRBV19 and TRBJ2-1, is DGGITQSPKYLFRKEGQNVTLSCEQNLNHDAMYWYRQDPGQGLRLIYYSQIVNDFQKGDIAEGYSVSREKKESFPLTVTSAQKNPTAFYLCASRYPGRPYNEQFFGPGTRLTVL.